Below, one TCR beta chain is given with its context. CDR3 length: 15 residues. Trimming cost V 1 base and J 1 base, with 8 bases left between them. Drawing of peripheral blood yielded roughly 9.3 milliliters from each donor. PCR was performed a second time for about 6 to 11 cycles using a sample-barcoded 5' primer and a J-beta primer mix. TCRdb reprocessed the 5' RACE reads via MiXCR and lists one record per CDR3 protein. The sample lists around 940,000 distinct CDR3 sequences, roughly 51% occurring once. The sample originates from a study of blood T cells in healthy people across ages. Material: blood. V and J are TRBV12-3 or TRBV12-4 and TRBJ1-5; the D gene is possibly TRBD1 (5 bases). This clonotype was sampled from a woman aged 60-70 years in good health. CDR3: CASSLGDVSNQPQHF. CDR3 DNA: TGTGCCAGCAGTTTAGGGGACGTAAGCAATCAGCCCCAGCATTTT.